This T cell receptor (beta chain) is from a study of vaccination and CD4 T cells after COVID-19. Researchers used the Oncomine TCR Beta short-read assay to sequence DNA from cultured CD4+ T cells. Researchers extracted genomic DNA from CD4+ T cells that had been cultured. TCRdb re-called the PCR reads through MiXCR, storing one row per CDR3 protein. The sample lists roughly 20,000 distinct CDR3 sequences, about two thirds occurring once. Comment on this clonotype: The antigen is unknown.

The treatment was: roughly nine-day PBMC culture with coronavirus spike peptide pools or control peptides (ViraFEST assay). The CDR3 contains 15 residues. Sample: CD4+ T cells from blood, cultured in vitro. This TCR came from a human donor who had recovered from COVID-19. The chain recombines TRBV21-1 with TRBJ1-5. TRBV21-1 counts as a pseudogene. CDR3 nucleotides: TGTGCCAGCACCCTAGCGACAAGACCCAATCAGCCCCAGCATTTT. Amino acid sequence: CASTLATRPNQPQHF.